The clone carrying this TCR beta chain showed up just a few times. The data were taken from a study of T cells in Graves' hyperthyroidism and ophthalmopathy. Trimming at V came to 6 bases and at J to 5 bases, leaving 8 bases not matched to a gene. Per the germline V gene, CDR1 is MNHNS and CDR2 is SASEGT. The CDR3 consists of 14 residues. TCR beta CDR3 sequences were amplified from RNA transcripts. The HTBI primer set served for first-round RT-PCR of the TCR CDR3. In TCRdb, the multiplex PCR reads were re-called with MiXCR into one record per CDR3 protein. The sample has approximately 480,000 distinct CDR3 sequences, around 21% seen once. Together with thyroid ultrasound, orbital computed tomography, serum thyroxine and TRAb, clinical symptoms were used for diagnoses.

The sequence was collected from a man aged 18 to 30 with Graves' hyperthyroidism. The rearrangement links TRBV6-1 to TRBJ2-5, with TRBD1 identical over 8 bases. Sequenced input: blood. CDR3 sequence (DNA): TGTGCCAGCAGCCCTGGACAGGGTCCCGAGACCCAGTACTTC. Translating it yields CASSPGQGPETQYF.